The T cell receptor (beta chain) under discussion was sequenced for a study of persistence of HIV-infected CD4 T cells. Cells were stimulated with overlapping HIV-1 Gag 15-mer peptides. Memory cells lacking CD40L and CD69 with high CD45RO were sorted. As to this clone: Its specificity is unknown.

Germline CDR1 reads SGHTS; CDR2 reads YDEGEE. V was trimmed by 4 bases and J by 4 bases, leaving 12 bases between them. The CDR3 covers 14 residues. Sequencing used immunoSEQ version 4 in survey mode. Repertoires were generated with immunoSEQ multiplex PCR, while TCRdb's copy carries only in-frame clones and drops some. Among about 36,000 clones listed, 80% to 85% were seen once. The TCR was taken from an adult with HIV. The donor label of this sample is uncertain. The chain recombines TRBV5-8 with TRBJ1-5; D ambiguous. The source material was cultured CD4+ T cells from PBMCs, sampled from a patient who received antiretroviral therapy. CDR3 in amino acids: CASSLTIGNQPQHF. In DNA, the CDR3 is TGTGCCAGCAGCCTGACCATCGGGAATCAGCCCCAGCATTTT.